This is a list of T cell receptor beta chains from one sample in a study of cytomegalovirus exposure and HLA in healthy donors. The repertoire was sequenced with immunoSEQ multiplex PCR; TCRdb's copy has only in-frame clones and lacks some. The sample holds 70,000 to 95,000 clones, 84% seen once. Source material: PBMCs. All receptors derive from a woman aged 18-29 years in good health and CMV-seropositive. Both conserved end residues are part of each CDR3. The D gene is left open where the match is weak. Clone size is stated in some rows and not others, as once, few, many or a class when expanded.

14 TRBJ1-4 NA TRBV29-1 NA CSVGGSGSGEKLFF TGCAGCGTTGGGGGTTCGGGGTCGGGTGAAAAACTGTTTTTT
14 TRBJ2-7 NA TRBV5-1 NA CASSLGQGPYEQYF TGCGCCAGCAGCTTAGGGCAGGGCCCCTACGAGCAGTACTTC
15 TRBJ2-1 NA TRBV28 TRBD2 CASRTSGRWGGEQFF TGTGCCAGCAGGACTAGCGGGAGGTGGGGCGGTGAGCAGTTCTTC
14 TRBJ1-2 NA TRBV28 NA CASSRQTGVYGYTF TGTGCCAGCAGTAGACAAACAGGCGTCTATGGCTACACCTTC
15 TRBJ1-4 NA TRBV6-5 TRBD1 CASSHRQGTLPLLFF TGTGCCAGCAGCCATAGACAGGGCACCTTACCGCTACTGTTTTTT
12 TRBJ1-5 NA TRBV10-3 NA CAISDGVQPQHF TGTGCCATCAGTGATGGAGTTCAGCCCCAGCATTTT
16 TRBJ1-2 NA TRBV14 TRBD1 CASSQEGQGLYYGYTF TGTGCCAGCAGCCAAGAGGGACAGGGACTTTACTATGGCTACACCTTC
17 TRBJ2-3 NA TRBV5-1 NA CASSLASQVRSTDTQYF TGCGCCAGCAGCTTGGCCAGCCAGGTCCGCTCCACAGATACGCAGTATTTT
14 TRBJ2-3 NA TRBV7-3 NA CASSPGTSTDTQYF TGTGCCAGCAGCCCAGGGACTAGCACAGATACGCAGTATTTT
15 TRBJ1-2 NA TRBV28 NA CASSTQGGRNYGYTF TGTGCCAGCAGTACACAGGGAGGGCGTAACTATGGCTACACCTTC
15 TRBJ1-1 NA TRBV5-6 NA CASSWGWGRDTEAFF TGTGCCAGCAGCTGGGGGTGGGGGAGGGACACTGAAGCTTTCTTT
13 TRBJ1-4 NA TRBV6-1 NA CASMRQADEKLFF TGTGCCAGCATGCGCCAGGCAGATGAAAAACTGTTTTTT
18 TRBJ2-2 NA TRBV5-1 NA CASSSQILEGRYTGELFF TGCGCCAGCAGCTCACAAATACTAGAGGGTCGATACACCGGGGAGCTGTTTTTT
14 TRBJ1-1 NA TRBV7-9 NA CASSALVNDTEAFF TGTGCCAGCAGCGCCCTAGTGAATGACACTGAAGCTTTCTTT
13 TRBJ1-2 NA TRBV7-9 NA CATSPQGWNGYTF TGTGCCACTTCCCCACAGGGTTGGAATGGCTACACCTTC
15 TRBJ1-2 NA TRBV7-9 TRBD1 CASSSSGQGASGYTF TGTGCCAGCAGCTCCAGTGGCCAGGGGGCAAGTGGCTACACCTTC
12 TRBJ2-7 NA TRBV2 NA CASRRETYEQYF TGTGCCAGCCGCAGGGAAACCTACGAGCAGTACTTC
15 TRBJ2-5 few TRBV19 TRBD2 CASSRSGIARETQYF TGTGCCAGTAGTAGAAGCGGGATCGCGAGGGAGACCCAGTACTTC
15 TRBJ2-1 NA TRBV5-1 TRBD1 CASSSAGQGSGEQFF TGCGCCAGCAGCTCAGCCGGACAGGGTTCCGGTGAGCAGTTCTTC
16 TRBJ2-7 once TRBV4-2 NA CASSQPTLRDGYEQYF TGTGCCAGCAGCCAACCCACTCTGCGGGACGGCTACGAGCAGTACTTC
15 TRBJ1-4 once TRBV28 NA CASRRPREANEKLFF TGTGCCAGCAGACGCCCCAGGGAAGCTAATGAAAAACTGTTTTTT
13 TRBJ2-5 NA TRBV11-2 TRBD2 CASERGVKETQYF TGTGCCAGTGAACGGGGGGTCAAAGAGACCCAGTACTTC
12 TRBJ1-2 NA TRBV6-5 TRBD1 CATTGGSSGYTF TGTGCCACTACAGGGGGTTCAAGCGGCTACACCTTC
15 TRBJ1-3 once TRBV5-1 NA CASSLELSSGNTIYF TGCGCCAGCAGCTTGGAGCTGAGCTCTGGAAACACCATATATTTT
13 TRBJ2-5 once TRBV27 NA CASSLRVQETQYF TGTGCCAGCAGCCTCCGAGTGCAAGAGACCCAGTACTTC
15 TRBJ2-7 NA TRBV28 NA CASSPDRFGSYEQYF TGTGCCAGCAGCCCCGACAGGTTCGGCTCCTACGAGCAGTACTTC
14 TRBJ1-2 NA TRBV6-1 NA CASSEGGDNYGYTF TGTGCCAGCAGTGAAGGCGGGGACAACTATGGCTACACCTTC
16 TRBJ2-7 NA TRBV27 TRBD2 CASRGSGTSGFYEQYF TGTGCGAGCCGGGGGAGCGGGACTAGCGGTTTCTACGAGCAGTACTTC
14 TRBJ1-1 NA TRBV18 NA CASSPRDIKDEAFF TGTGCCAGCTCACCCCGGGACATCAAGGATGAAGCTTTCTTT
14 TRBJ2-7 NA TRBV5-1 TRBD2 CASSFAGGSYEQYF TGCGCCAGCAGCTTTGCGGGAGGCTCCTACGAGCAGTACTTC
13 TRBJ1-2 once TRBV5-1 NA CASRRDSLYGYTF TGCGCCAGCAGGAGAGACAGCCTCTATGGCTACACCTTC
14 TRBJ1-5 NA TRBV4-1 TRBD1 CASSKDRVGQPQHF TGCGCCAGCAGCAAAGACAGGGTCGGTCAGCCCCAGCATTTT
17 TRBJ2-7 NA TRBV4-2 TRBD1 CASTPLVRGRGSYEQYF TGTGCCAGCACTCCACTCGTCAGGGGGCGTGGATCCTACGAGCAGTACTTC
15 TRBJ1-4 once TRBV6-1 NA CASSEAPAAEEKLFF TGTGCCAGCAGTGAAGCCCCAGCTGCGGAAGAAAAACTGTTTTTT
16 TRBJ2-1 NA TRBV2 NA CASSNPGTSLENEQFF TGTGCCAGCAGCAACCCCGGAACTAGCTTGGAGAATGAGCAGTTCTTC
18 TRBJ1-2 NA TRBV28 TRBD1 CASSLYKGSRDRAYGYTF TGTGCCAGCAGTTTATATAAGGGGAGTCGGGACAGGGCTTATGGCTACACCTTC
18 TRBJ2-2 NA TRBV19 TRBD2 CASSIDLRLAGGTGELFF TGTGCCAGTAGTATAGATCTACGACTAGCGGGGGGCACCGGGGAGCTGTTTTTT
15 TRBJ2-1 NA TRBV10-1 NA CASSGGPSSYNEQFF TGCGCCAGCTCCGGGGGGCCCAGCTCCTACAATGAGCAGTTCTTC
15 TRBJ2-1 NA TRBV7-2 TRBD2 CASSFSGGSGNEQFF TGTGCCAGCAGCTTTAGCGGGGGGTCGGGGAATGAGCAGTTCTTC
12 TRBJ1-5 NA TRBV28 NA CASSLQRQPQHF TGTGCCAGCAGTTTACAACGGCAGCCCCAGCATTTT
16 TRBJ2-1 NA TRBV4-1 TRBD2 CASSQRTSGFYNEQFF TGCGCCAGCAGCCAAAGGACTAGCGGTTTCTACAATGAGCAGTTCTTC
14 TRBJ2-1 NA TRBV5-1 NA CASSLGGGYNEQFF TGCGCCAGCAGCTTGGGGGGCGGATACAATGAGCAGTTCTTC
13 TRBJ1-6 once TRBV6-5 NA CASSPGRNSPLHF TGTGCCAGCAGCCCCGGGAGGAATTCACCCCTCCACTTT
17 TRBJ2-2 NA TRBV4-1 NA CASSHRGMGPNTGELFF TGCGCCAGCAGCCACCGGGGGATGGGGCCGAACACCGGGGAGCTGTTTTTT